One sample yielded the 12 T cell receptor beta chains listed below, sequenced in a study of cytomegalovirus exposure and HLA in healthy donors. PCR primers comprised 60 Vbeta and 13 Jbeta primers. Clones were read by immunoSEQ multiplex PCR, and TCRdb kept only the in-frame ones, dropping some. This listing includes approximately 100,000 clones. Material: PBMCs. Source of these receptors: a man aged 50-59 years in good health and CMV-seronegative.

The genes are TRBV14 and TRBJ1-1, with 7 positions matching TRBD1. V was pared by 2 bases and J by 4 bases, with 10 bases of the junction left unmatched. The CDR3 runs to 16 residues. Per germline, CDR1 SGHDN and CDR2 FVKESK. CDR3 loop: CASSQFRWDRITEAFF. For the CDR3, the DNA is TGTGCCAGCAGCCAATTTCGGTGGGACAGAATCACTGAAGCTTTCTTT.

The chain links TRBV5-1 to TRBJ1-1; a weak D match, TRBD1 (6 bases). Germline V lookup: CDR1 SGHRS, CDR2 YFSETQ. V lost 6 bases, J lost 8 bases, and 14 bases lay in between. The CDR3 length is 12 residues. The CDR3, as DNA: TGCGCCAGCACCTTAGGGGGAAACGAAGCTTTCTTT. Translated, it gives CASTLGGNEAFF.

The chain carries TRBV12-5 and TRBJ1-4; D is undetermined. V dropped 1 base and J dropped 0 bases, with 18 bases sitting between them. The CDR3 runs 19 residues. Looked up from germline, CDR1 is LGHNT and CDR2 is FRNRAP. The CDR3 loop is CASGLALPGIGSTNEKLFF. CDR3 sequence (DNA): TGTGCTAGTGGTTTGGCCCTCCCGGGGATAGGGTCAACTAATGAAAAACTGTTTTTT.

The chain uses TRBV7-2 and TRBJ2-3; 9 bases line up with TRBD1. Germline V lookup: CDR1 SGHTA, CDR2 FQGNSA. There are 15 residues in the CDR3. J gave up 4 bases and V 5 bases, and 7 bases lay outside the gene matches. The CDR3 loop is CASSLQQGAADTQYF. The DNA of the CDR3 is TGTGCCAGCAGCCTCCAACAGGGGGCAGCAGATACGCAGTATTTT.

The rearrangement uses TRBV6-1 and TRBJ2-1, with D possibly matching TRBD2 (6 bases). This CDR3 contains 16 residues. V lost 2 bases and J 3 bases, leaving 14 bases between the germline ends. Germline V gene data show CDR1 as MNHNS and CDR2 as SASEGT. CDR3 region: CASSERGTGGYNEQFF. CDR3 DNA sequence: TGTGCCAGCAGTGAAAGGGGAACCGGGGGCTACAATGAGCAGTTCTTC.

The V call is TRBV6-6, the J call TRBJ2-7; TRBD2 might be the D (6 bases). The CDR3 length is 12 residues. In germline, CDR1 is MNHNY, CDR2 SVGAGI (reference sequence). V lost 11 bases and J 3 bases, leaving 14 bases between the germline ends. The CDR3 DNA reads as TGTGCCGCCGCACAGACTAGCTACGAGCAGTACTTC. As protein: CAAAQTSYEQYF.

V and J are TRBV27 and TRBJ2-7, with a possible D match to TRBD2 (7 bases). Germline V gene lookup returns CDR1 MNHEY and CDR2 SMNVEV (reference sequence). Trimming took off 3 bases at V and 0 bases at J, with 15 bases between the two ends. This CDR3 is 16 amino acids long. The CDR3 spells CASSLTGGDISYEQYF. CDR3 nucleotides: TGTGCCAGCAGTTTGACGGGGGGCGATATCTCCTACGAGCAGTACTTC.

V gene TRBV11-3 combines with J gene TRBJ2-3; 7 bases agree with TRBD1. With 7 bases clipped from V and 4 bases from J, the junction kept 5 bases outside the gene matches. The CDR3 runs 13 residues. Germline-derived CDR1 and CDR2 are SGHNT and YENEEA. The DNA of the CDR3 is TGTGCCAGCACTTCAGGGGGAGCAGATACGCAGTATTTT. This sequence encodes CASTSGGADTQYF.

The chain combines TRBV6-6 with TRBJ1-2; TRBD1 matches at 7 bases. Germline CDR1 MNHNY, CDR2 SVGAGI (reference sequence). The CDR3 runs 15 residues. J lost 2 bases, V lost 5 bases, and 8 bases had no gene match. CDR3 sequence: CASSHPGQTNYGYTF. In DNA, the CDR3 is TGTGCCAGCAGTCACCCGGGACAGACGAACTATGGCTACACCTTC.

The CDR3 loop reads CASNHRGLVNTEAFF. The CDR3 nucleotides read TGTGCCAGTAATCACAGGGGGCTGGTGAACACTGAAGCTTTCTTT. The rearrangement joins TRBV19 to TRBJ1-1; 9 bases match TRBD1. V trimming: 7 bases; J trimming: 0 bases; junction bases outside the gene matches: 6. This CDR3 spans 15 amino acids. Germline CDR1 and CDR2: LNHDA and SQIVND (reference sequence).

The chain employs TRBV7-2 and TRBJ1-2; 8 bases are shared with TRBD1. The CDR3 is 13 amino acids. The J segment lost 6 bases and the V segment lost 2 bases, leaving 2 bases of the junction unmatched. From germline, CDR1 is SGHTA and CDR2 FQGNSA. CDR3 in DNA: TGTGCCAGCAGCTTAAACAGGGGGAATGGCTACACCTTC. Amino acid sequence: CASSLNRGNGYTF. Together with reference TRBV7-2 and TRBJ1-2, the CDR3 gives the full variable domain: GAGVSQSPSNKVTEKGKDVELRCDPISGHTALYWYRQSLGQGLEFLIYFQGNSAPDKSGLPSDRFSAERTGGSVSTLTIQRTQQEDSAVYLCASSLNRGNGYTFGSGTRLTVV.

The rearrangement links TRBV2 to TRBJ1-1; D not certain. The V and J ends lost 4 bases and 6 bases respectively, with 15 bases between them. The CDR3 is 14 residues long. Germline V CDR1 and CDR2: SNHLY, FYNNEI. The CDR3 loop reads CASSASTGRAEAFF. CDR3 nucleotide sequence: TGTGCCAGCAGTGCCTCGACGGGGAGGGCTGAAGCTTTCTTT.